The sample holds a few counts of the clone carrying this T cell receptor beta chain. Original data processing: Nucleated cell counts were estimated from reference gene primer amplification. Clones were sequenced by immunoSEQ multiplex PCR, and TCRdb holds only the in-frame ones, with some missing. That table is the source of V, J and clone size, and D and trimming were worked out from the DNA. The table shows under 300,000 clones, with approximately 91% occurring only once. The sample belongs to a study of blood T cell repertoires in COVID-19. Overall study: Spain, Italy and the United States supplied samples that represented acute and convalescent COVID-19.

The ends lost 2 bases at V and 4 bases at J; junction bases unmatched: 0. The CDR3 is made up of 14 amino acids. CDR1 and CDR2 (germline): MNHNS, SASEGT. This chain connects TRBV6-1 to TRBJ2-3; 10 bases agree with TRBD2. The specimen sequenced was peripheral blood. The TCR sequence derives from a woman between 40 and 55 years old who had recovered from COVID-19. The CDR3 loop is CASSESGGADTQYF. In nucleotides, the CDR3 is TGTGCCAGCAGTGAAAGCGGGGGGGCAGATACGCAGTATTTT.